This TCR beta chain emerged from a study of vaccination effects on CD4 cells after COVID-19. The overall study: Samples collected post-vaccine were obtained a median of 72 days after the second dose. Regarding the study as a whole: Marked clonal contraction was seen late after vaccination (in both infection- and vaccine-induced clones).

Trimming at V came to 2 bases and at J to 7 bases, leaving 16 bases not matched to a gene. This CDR3 has 19 amino acids. Germline CDR1 is SGHVS and CDR2 is FQNEAQ. Profiling relied on immunoSEQ multiplex PCR, and the TCRdb table lists in-frame clones only, not all of them. The data contain roughly 24,000 clones, roughly 80% of them singletons. With respect to this clone: Its cognate antigen is unknown.

Expansion of antigen-specific CD4+ T cells with viral peptide pools was carried out by the ViraFEST assay before sequencing. When around 10 days of culture had elapsed, CD4+ T cells were isolated. Each person got two doses of an mRNA SARS-CoV-2 vaccine, BNT162b2 or mRNA-1273. Previously uninfected by SARS-CoV-2, the vaccine recipients also showed negative nucleocapsid antibodies. Half-medium changes using IL-2 medium occurred on days 3 and 7. This clonotype was sampled from a human donor who received a COVID-19 vaccine. This sample comprised CD4+ T cells from PBMCs cultured with HCoV-NL63 spike peptides, obtained after COVID-19 vaccination. The V gene is TRBV7-8, the J gene TRBJ2-3; TRBD2 aligns across 12 bases. The CDR3 protein is CASSLTGDGLAGGPNTQYF. The CDR3, as DNA: TGTGCCAGCAGCTTAACCGGCGATGGTCTAGCGGGGGGGCCTAATACGCAGTATTTT.